Detailed here is one TCR beta chain. Gene names and germline match the mouse. The sample belongs to a study of tissue T cells after allogeneic stem cell transplantation. CDR3 sequences, V/J genes, frequencies and template counts came from survey-depth TCRbeta sequencing. The data were produced by immunoSEQ multiplex PCR, yet TCRdb's version contains in-frame clones alone and is incomplete. This table holds about 22,000 clones, about 70% found once. This TCR came from a female BALB/c mouse in good health. Mouse strain MHC haplotype: H2-d. Sequenced: blood.

The CDR3 bases that were read are TGTGCCAGCAGTGATGCAAGAGGGCTGGGGGAGGCAGAAACGCTGTAT. Translating gives CASSDARGLGEAETLY. The CDR3 as a whole reads CASSDARGLGEAETLYF. The chain uses TRBV13-1 and TRBJ2-3, with 7 bases matching TRBD2. The read finishes 1 residue shy of the CDR3 end, and the germline J gene is used to complete it. CDR1 and CDR2 from the germline V gene are NSHNY and SYGAGN. The CDR3 runs 17 residues. Losses at the gene ends were 0 bases for V and 3 bases for J; bases not matched to a gene: 10.